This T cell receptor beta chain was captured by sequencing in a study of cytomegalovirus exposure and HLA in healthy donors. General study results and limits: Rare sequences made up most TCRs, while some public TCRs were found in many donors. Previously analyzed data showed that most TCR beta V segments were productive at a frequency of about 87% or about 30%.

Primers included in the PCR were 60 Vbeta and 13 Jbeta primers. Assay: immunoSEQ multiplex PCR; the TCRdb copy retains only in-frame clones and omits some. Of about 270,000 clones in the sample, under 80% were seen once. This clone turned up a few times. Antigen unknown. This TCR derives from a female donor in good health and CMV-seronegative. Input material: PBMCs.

The CDR3 is CASSWAGQGNTEAFF. The CDR3 bases are TGCGCCAGCAGCTGGGCGGGACAGGGGAACACTGAAGCTTTCTTT. J is TRBJ1-1 and V is TRBV5-1, with TRBD1 identical over 9 bases. The CDR3 is 15 residues long. Germline V gives CDR1 SGHRS, CDR2 YFSETQ. V shed 3 bases and J 1 base; nucleotides not matched to a gene: 4.